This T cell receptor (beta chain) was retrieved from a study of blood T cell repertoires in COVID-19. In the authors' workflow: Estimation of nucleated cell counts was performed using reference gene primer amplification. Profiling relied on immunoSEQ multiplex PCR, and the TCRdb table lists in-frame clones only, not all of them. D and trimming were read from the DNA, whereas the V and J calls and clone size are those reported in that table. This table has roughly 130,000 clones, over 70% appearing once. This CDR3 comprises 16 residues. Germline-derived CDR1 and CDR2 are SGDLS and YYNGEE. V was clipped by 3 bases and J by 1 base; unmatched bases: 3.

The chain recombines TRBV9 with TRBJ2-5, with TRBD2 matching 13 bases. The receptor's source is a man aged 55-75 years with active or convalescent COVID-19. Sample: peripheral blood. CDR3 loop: CASSGGLAGAQETQYF. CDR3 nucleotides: TGTGCCAGCAGCGGAGGACTAGCGGGAGCCCAAGAGACCCAGTACTTC.